The 3 T cell receptor beta chains below come from one sample, sequenced in a study of blood T cell repertoires in COVID-19. Some clones are missing from TCRdb's copy, which holds only in-frame ones; the method was immunoSEQ multiplex PCR. The data hold about 70,000 clones, with roughly 80% observed a single time. The material sequenced was peripheral blood. These receptors came from a human donor in a cohort sampled during active COVID-19.

This clone turned up a few times. This chain joins TRBV3-1 (or the pseudogene TRBV3-2) and TRBJ2-7, with TRBD2 matching over 11 bases. Germline-derived CDR1 and CDR2 are LGHDT and YNNKEL (reference sequence). The ends lost 8 bases at V and 2 bases at J; junction bases unmatched: 14. CDR3 length equals 17 residues. The CDR3 spells CASSRGSGGAGPYEQYF. The CDR3 DNA reads as TGTGCCAGCTCCCGAGGTAGCGGGGGGGCCGGACCCTACGAGCAGTACTTC.

The chain is built from TRBV19 and TRBJ2-3, with 9 bases lining up with TRBD1. CDR1 and CDR2 from the germline V gene are LNHDA and SQIVND (reference sequence). V trimming: 3 bases; J trimming: 6 bases; junction bases outside the gene matches: 16. This CDR3 has 18 amino acids. The CDR3 is CASSMLGTGREGRDTQYF. CDR3 bases: TGTGCCAGTAGTATGTTGGGGACAGGGAGAGAGGGCAGGGATACGCAGTATTTT.

DNA for the CDR3: TGTGCCACCAGGGACAGGGGCACCGGGGAGCAGTTCTTC. It translates to CATRDRGTGEQFF. This chain connects TRBV24-1 to TRBJ2-1, with 9 nucleotides matching TRBD1. V lost 7 bases and J lost 10; bases outside the gene matches: 7. From germline, CDR1 is KGHDR and CDR2 SFDVKD. The CDR3 length is 13 residues.